This T cell receptor beta chain was sequenced in a study of shared clonotypes between healthy human individuals. Broader study findings: Memory subsets had estimated richness that was generally smaller than that of naive subsets.

Recent vaccinations or acute infections were absent in the healthy HIV-negative adult donors. Every contributor of samples was a Caucasian grown-up residing in Nashville, Tennessee. With regard to this clone: Its antigen remains unidentified. This same CDR3 is encoded by further DNA sequences in the sample.

The germline V and J ends were trimmed by 1 base and 1 base, with 7 bases remaining between them. Germline V CDR1 and CDR2: SGHRS, YFSETQ. The CDR3 is made up of 14 amino acids. Original data processing: ImmunoSEQ junction-only sequences lacked quality scores, so their filtering differed. The data were produced by immunoSEQ multiplex PCR, yet TCRdb's version contains in-frame clones alone and is incomplete. The V and J calls and clone size are taken from that table; D and trimming were inferred from the DNA. The sample has some 2 million clones, 95% seen once. The sequencing input was naive CD4+ T cells sorted from blood. Subset described: CD45RA+ positively selected. The TCR sequence derives from a man between 18 and 29 years old in good health. The rearrangement joins TRBV5-1 to TRBJ2-3; D is undetermined. The CDR3, as DNA: TGCGCCAGCAGCTTGACGGCTGGCACAGATACGCAGTATTTT. It is translated as CASSLTAGTDTQYF.